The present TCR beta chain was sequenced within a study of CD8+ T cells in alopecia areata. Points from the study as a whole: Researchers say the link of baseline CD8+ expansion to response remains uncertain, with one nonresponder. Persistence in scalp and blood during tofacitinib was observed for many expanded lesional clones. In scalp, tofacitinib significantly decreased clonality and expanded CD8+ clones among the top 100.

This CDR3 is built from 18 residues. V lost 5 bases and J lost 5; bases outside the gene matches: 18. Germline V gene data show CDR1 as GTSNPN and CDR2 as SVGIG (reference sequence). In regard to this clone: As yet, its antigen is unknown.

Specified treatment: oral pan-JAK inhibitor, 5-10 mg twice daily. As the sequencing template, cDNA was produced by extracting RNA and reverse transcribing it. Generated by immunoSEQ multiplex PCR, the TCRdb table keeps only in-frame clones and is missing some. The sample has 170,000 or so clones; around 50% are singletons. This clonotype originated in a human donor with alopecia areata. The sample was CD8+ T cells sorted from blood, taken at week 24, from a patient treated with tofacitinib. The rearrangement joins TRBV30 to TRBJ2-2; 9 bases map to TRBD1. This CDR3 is CAWGAPGTGLKGTGELFF. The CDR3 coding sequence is TGTGCCTGGGGGGCGCCCGGGACAGGGTTAAAGGGGACCGGGGAGCTGTTTTTT.